This TCR beta chain appears in the sequencing data of a study of human T cells and chemical hapten exposure. Study as a whole: Each patient's scalp received weekly diphenylcyclopropenone throughout the approximately 24-week study.

This clonotype has only a few counts. MiXCR, applied by TCRdb to the RACE reads, yields one record per CDR3 protein. The table lists about 120,000 distinct CDR3 sequences, approximately 10% of them singletons. V lost 7 bases, J lost 1 base, and 14 bases lay in between. This CDR3 region has 15 residues. Germline loops: CDR1 DFQATT, CDR2 SNEGSKA (reference sequence). As to time point: patch test 3, about 24 weeks after DPC sensitization. Treatment specified: therapeutic diphenylcyclopropenone sensitization with weekly scalp DPC. Total RNA was isolated from whole blood that had not been fractionated. The source is a woman between 50 and 59 years old with alopecia areata. Some clones in this sample may be carry-over from other donors' samples. Sequencing used whole blood, obtained in connection with sensitization to the hapten diphenylcyclopropenone (DPC). The chain joins TRBV20-1 to TRBJ2-6; the D gene is possibly TRBD2 (6 bases). CDR3 protein: CSVGGLLSGANVLTF. The CDR3 nucleotides are TGCAGTGTCGGAGGGTTACTTTCTGGGGCCAACGTCCTGACTTTC.